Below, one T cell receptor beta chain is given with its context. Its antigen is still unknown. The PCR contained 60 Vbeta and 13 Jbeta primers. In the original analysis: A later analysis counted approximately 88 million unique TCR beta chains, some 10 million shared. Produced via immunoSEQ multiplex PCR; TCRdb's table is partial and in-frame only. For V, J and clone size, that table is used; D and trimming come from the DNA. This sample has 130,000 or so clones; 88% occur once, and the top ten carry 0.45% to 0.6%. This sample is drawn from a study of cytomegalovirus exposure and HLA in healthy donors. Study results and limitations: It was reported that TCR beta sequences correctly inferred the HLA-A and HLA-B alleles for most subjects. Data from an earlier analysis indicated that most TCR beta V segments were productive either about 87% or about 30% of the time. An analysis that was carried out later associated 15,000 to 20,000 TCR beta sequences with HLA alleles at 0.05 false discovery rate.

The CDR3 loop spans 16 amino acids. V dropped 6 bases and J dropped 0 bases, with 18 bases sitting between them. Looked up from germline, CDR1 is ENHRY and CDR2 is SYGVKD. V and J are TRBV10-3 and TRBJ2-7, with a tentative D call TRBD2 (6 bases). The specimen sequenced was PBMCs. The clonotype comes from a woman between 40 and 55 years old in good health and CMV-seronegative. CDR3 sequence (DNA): TGTGCCATCAGGATTGGGGGAGGCCTAACCTCCTACGAGCAGTACTTC. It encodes CAIRIGGGLTSYEQYF.